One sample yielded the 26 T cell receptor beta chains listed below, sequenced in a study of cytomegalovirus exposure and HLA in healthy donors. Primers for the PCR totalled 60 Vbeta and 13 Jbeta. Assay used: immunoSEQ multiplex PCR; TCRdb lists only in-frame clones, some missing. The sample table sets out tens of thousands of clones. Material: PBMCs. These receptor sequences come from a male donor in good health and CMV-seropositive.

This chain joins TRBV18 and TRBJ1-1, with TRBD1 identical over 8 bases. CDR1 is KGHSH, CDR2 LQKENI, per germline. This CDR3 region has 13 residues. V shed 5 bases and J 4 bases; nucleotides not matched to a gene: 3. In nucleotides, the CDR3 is TGTGCCAGCTCAGCAACAGGGGGCACTGAAGCTTTCTTT. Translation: CASSATGGTEAFF.

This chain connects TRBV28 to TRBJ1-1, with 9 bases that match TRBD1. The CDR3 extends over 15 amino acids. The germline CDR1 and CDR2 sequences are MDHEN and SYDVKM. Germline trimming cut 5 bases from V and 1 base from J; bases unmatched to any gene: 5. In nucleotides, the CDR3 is TGTGCCAGCAGTCCGCACAGGGGGCCGAACACTGAAGCTTTCTTT. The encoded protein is CASSPHRGPNTEAFF.

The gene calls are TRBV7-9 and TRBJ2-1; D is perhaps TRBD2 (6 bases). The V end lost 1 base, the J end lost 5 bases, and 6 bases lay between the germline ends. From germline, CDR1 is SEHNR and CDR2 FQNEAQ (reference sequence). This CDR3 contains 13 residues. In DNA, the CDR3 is TGTGCCAGCAGCTTAGAGCGGGACAATGAGCAGTTCTTC. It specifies CASSLERDNEQFF.

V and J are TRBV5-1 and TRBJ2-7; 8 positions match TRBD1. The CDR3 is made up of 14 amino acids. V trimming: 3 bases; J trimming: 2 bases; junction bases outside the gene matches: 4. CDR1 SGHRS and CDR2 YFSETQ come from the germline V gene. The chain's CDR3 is CASSSGTGAYEQYF. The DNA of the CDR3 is TGCGCCAGCAGCTCCGGGACAGGCGCCTACGAGCAGTACTTC.

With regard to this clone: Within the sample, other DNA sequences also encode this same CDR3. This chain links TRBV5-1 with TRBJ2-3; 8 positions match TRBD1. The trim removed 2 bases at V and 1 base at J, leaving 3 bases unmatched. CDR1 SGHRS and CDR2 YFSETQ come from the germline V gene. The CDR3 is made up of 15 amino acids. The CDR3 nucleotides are TGCGCCAGCAGCTTAGACAGGGGAGGCACAGATACGCAGTATTTT. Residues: CASSLDRGGTDTQYF. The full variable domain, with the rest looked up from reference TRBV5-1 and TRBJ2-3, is KAGVTQTPRYLIKTRGQQVTLSCSPISGHRSVSWYQQTPGQGLQFLFEYFSETQRNKGNFPGRFSGRQFSNSRSEMNVSTLELGDSALYLCASSLDRGGTDTQYFGPGTRLTVL.

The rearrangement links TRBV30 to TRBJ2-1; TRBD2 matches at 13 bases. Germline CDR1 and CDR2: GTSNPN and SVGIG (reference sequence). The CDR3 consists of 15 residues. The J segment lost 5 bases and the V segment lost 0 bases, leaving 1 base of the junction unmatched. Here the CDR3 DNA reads TGTGCCTGGAGTGTACTAGCGGGGGGGGACAATGAGCAGTTCTTC. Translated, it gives CAWSVLAGGDNEQFF.

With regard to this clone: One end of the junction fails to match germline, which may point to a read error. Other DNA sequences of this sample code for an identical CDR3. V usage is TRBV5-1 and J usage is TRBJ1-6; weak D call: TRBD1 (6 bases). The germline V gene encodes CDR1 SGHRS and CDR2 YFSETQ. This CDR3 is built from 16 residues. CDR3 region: CASSNQGSSYNSPLHF. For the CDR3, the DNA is TGCGCCAGCAGCAACCAGGGGAGCTCCTATAATTCACCCCTACACTTT.

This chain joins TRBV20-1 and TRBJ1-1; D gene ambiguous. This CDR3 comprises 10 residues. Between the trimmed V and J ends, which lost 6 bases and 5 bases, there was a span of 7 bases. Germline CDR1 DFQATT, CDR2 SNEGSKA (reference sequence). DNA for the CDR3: TGCAGTGCCCCGGGAACTGAAGCTTTCTTT. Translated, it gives CSAPGTEAFF.

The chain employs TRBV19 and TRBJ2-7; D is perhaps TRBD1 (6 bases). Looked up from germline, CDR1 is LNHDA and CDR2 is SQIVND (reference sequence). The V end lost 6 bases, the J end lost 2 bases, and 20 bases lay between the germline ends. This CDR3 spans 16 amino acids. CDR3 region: CASSRNTHRVPYEQYF. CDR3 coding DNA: TGTGCCAGTAGCCGGAATACCCACAGGGTTCCCTACGAGCAGTACTTC.

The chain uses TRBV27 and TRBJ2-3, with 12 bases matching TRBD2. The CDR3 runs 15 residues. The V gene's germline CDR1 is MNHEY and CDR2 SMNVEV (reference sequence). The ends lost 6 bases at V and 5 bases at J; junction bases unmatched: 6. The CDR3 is CASSRGLAGLDTQYF. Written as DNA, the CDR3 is TGTGCCAGCAGCCGAGGACTAGCGGGACTAGATACGCAGTATTTT.

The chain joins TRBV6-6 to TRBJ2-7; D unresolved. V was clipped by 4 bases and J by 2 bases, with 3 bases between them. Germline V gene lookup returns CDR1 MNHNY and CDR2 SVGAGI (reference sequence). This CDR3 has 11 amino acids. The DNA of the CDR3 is TGTGCCAGCAGTTCCGCCTACGAGCAGTACTTC. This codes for CASSSAYEQYF.

The CDR3 sequence is CASSLASQTEDTYSYEQYF. The CDR3 bases are TGTGCCAGCAGCTTAGCCAGCCAGACAGAAGACACCTACTCCTACGAGCAGTACTTC. The chain has TRBV7-8 and TRBJ2-5; tentative D call: TRBD1 (5 bases). Matching the DNA end better, TRBJ2-7 makes the J call doubtful. This CDR3 is built from 19 residues. The V gene's germline CDR1 is SGHVS and CDR2 FQNEAQ.

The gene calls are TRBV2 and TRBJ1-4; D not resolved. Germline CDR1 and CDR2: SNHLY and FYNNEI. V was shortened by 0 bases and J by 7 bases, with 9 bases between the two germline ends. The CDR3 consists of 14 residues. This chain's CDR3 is CASSEAHGGEKLFF. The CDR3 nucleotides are TGTGCCAGCAGTGAAGCGCACGGAGGTGAAAAACTGTTTTTT.

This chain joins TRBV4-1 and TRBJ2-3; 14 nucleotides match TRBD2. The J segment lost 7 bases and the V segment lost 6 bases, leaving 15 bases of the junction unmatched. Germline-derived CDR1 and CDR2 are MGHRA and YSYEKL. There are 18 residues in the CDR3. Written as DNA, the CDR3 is TGCGCCAGCAGTCCGGGACTAGCGGGAGCGAAACACAGACATACGCAGTATTTT. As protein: CASSPGLAGAKHRHTQYF.

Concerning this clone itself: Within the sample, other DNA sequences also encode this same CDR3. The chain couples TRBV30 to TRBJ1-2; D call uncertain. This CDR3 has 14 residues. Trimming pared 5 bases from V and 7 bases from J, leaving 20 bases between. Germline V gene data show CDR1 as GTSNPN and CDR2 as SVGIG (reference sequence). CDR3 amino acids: CAWVQGTVYVGYTF. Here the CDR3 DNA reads TGTGCCTGGGTCCAAGGCACAGTTTACGTTGGCTACACCTTC.

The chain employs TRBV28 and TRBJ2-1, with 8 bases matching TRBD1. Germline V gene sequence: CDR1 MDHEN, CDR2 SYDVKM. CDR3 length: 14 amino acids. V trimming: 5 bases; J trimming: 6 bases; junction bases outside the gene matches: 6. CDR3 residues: CASSTGQGSNEQFF. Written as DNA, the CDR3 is TGTGCCAGCAGTACCGGACAGGGTTCCAATGAGCAGTTCTTC. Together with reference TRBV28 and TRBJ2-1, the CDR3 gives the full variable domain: DVKVTQSSRYLVKRTGEKVFLECVQDMDHENMFWYRQDPGLGLRLIYFSYDVKMKEKGDIPEGYSVSREKKERFSLILESASTNQTSMYLCASSTGQGSNEQFFGPGTRLTVL.

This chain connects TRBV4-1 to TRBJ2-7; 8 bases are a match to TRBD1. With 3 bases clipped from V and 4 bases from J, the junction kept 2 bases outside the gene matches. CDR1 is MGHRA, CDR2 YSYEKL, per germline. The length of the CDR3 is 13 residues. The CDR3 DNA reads TGCGCCAGCAGCCAGACAGGGGTATACGAGCAGTACTTC. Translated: CASSQTGVYEQYF.

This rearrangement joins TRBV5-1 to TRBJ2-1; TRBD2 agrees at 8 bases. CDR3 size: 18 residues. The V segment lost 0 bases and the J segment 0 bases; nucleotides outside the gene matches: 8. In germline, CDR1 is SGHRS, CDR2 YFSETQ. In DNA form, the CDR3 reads TGCGCCAGCAGCTTGGTCAGCGGGGGCGGTATCTCCTACAATGAGCAGTTCTTC. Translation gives CASSLVSGGGISYNEQFF.

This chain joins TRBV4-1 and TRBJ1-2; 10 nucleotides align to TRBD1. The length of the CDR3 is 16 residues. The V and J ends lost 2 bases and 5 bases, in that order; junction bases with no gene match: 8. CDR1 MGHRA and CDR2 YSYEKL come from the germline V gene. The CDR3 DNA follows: TGCGCCAGCAGCCAAAACCCGGGACAGGGGCCTTATGGCTACACCTTC. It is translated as CASSQNPGQGPYGYTF.

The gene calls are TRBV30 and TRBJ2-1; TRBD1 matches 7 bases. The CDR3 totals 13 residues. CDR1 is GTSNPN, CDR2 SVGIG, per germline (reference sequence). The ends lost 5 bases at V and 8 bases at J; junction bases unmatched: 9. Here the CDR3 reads CAWERQGNDEQFF. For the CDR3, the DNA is TGTGCCTGGGAGAGACAGGGTAACGATGAGCAGTTCTTC.

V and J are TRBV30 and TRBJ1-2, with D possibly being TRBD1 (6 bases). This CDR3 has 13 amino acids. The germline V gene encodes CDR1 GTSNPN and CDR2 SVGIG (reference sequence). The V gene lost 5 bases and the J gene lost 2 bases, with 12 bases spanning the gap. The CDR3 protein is CAWSQTGNYGYTF. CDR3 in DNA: TGTGCCTGGTCTCAAACAGGGAACTATGGCTACACCTTC.

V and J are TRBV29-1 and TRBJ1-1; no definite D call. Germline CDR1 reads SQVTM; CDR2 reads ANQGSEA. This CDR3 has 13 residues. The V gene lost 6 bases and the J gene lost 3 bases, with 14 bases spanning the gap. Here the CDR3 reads CSVDETRDTEAFF. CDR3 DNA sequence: TGCAGCGTCGATGAAACTAGGGACACTGAAGCTTTCTTT.

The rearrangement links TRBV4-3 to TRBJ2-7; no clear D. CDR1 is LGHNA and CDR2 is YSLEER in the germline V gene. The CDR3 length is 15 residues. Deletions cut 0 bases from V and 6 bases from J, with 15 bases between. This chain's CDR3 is CASSQDSASISEQYF. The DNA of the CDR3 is TGCGCCAGCAGCCAAGATAGTGCTAGTATATCCGAGCAGTACTTC.

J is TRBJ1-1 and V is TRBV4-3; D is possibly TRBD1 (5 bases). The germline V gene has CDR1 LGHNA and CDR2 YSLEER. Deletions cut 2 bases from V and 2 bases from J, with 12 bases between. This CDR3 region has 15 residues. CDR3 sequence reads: CASSQTWGRNTEAFF. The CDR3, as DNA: TGCGCCAGCAGCCAAACGTGGGGCAGAAACACTGAAGCTTTCTTT.

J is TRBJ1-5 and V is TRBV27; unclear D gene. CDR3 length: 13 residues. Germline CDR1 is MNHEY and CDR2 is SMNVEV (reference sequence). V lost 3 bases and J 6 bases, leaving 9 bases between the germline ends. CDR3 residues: CASSFGRVQPQHF. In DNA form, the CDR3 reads TGTGCCAGCAGTTTTGGGAGGGTTCAGCCCCAGCATTTT.

For the CDR3, the DNA is TGTGCCAGCAGTCAAGCAGGGGACATGGCTTTCTTT. Protein product: CASSQAGDMAFF. This rearrangement joins TRBV5-4 to TRBJ1-1, with a possible D match to TRBD1 (6 bases). Germline V gene sequence: CDR1 SGHNT, CDR2 YYREEE (reference sequence). The germline V and J ends were trimmed by 5 bases and 11 bases, with 16 bases remaining between them. The CDR3 length is 12 residues.